These 27 T cell receptor beta chains originate from one sample sequenced in a study of T cells in Graves' hyperthyroidism and ophthalmopathy. Amplification yielded TCR beta CDR3 regions, with RNA transcripts as the source. The TCR CDR3 first-round RT-PCR relied on the HTBI primer set. Each CDR3 protein is one row after TCRdb ran MiXCR on the multiplex PCR reads. The table has under 400,000 distinct CDR3 sequences, under 25% seen once; the top ten hold 50%. Material for sequencing was blood. These receptors were taken from a woman aged 50 to 65 with Graves' hyperthyroidism.

This clonotype was detected a few times. The CDR3 here is CASRSPLVDGYTF. CDR3 bases: TGTGCCAGCAGAAGCCCTCTAGTAGATGGCTACACCTTC. The chain joins TRBV6-1 to TRBJ1-2; D not resolved. The V gene's germline CDR1 is MNHNS and CDR2 SASEGT. The CDR3 has 13 residues. V gave up 6 bases and J gave up 6 bases, with 14 bases separating them.

At least ten counts were recorded for this clonotype. The chain is built from TRBV20-1 and TRBJ2-1, with a tentative D call TRBD2 (7 bases). Looked up from germline, CDR1 is DFQATT and CDR2 is SNEGSKA (reference sequence). V shed 3 bases and J shed 9 bases, with 27 bases lying between them. The CDR3 runs 17 residues. CDR3 loop: CSARDGSGIGGGGEQFF. In nucleotides, the CDR3 is TGCAGTGCTAGGGATGGGAGCGGGATAGGGGGTGGAGGTGAGCAGTTCTTC.

This clonotype has just a few counts. The rearrangement uses TRBV6-1 and TRBJ2-3; D is possibly TRBD2 (5 bases). This CDR3 is 13 amino acids long. CDR1 MNHNS and CDR2 SASEGT come from the germline V gene. The V and J ends lost 8 bases and 4 bases respectively, with 13 bases between them. CDR3 amino acids: CASRERMADTQYF. The CDR3 nucleotides read TGTGCCAGCCGCGAGCGGATGGCAGATACGCAGTATTTT.

There are many counts of this clonotype. The J gene is TRBJ1-6, the V gene TRBV7-9, with D hard to call. Germline CDR1 is SEHNR and CDR2 is FQNEAQ (reference sequence). The V and J ends lost 0 bases and 6 bases respectively, with 12 bases between them. This CDR3 spans 16 amino acids. The DNA for the CDR3 is TGTGCCAGCAGCTTAGCGTTCAGCAGAACTAATTCACCCCTCCACTTT. Translated, it gives CASSLAFSRTNSPLHF.

This clonotype showed up just a few times. This chain links TRBV28 with TRBJ2-3; 14 bases line up with TRBD2. Per germline, CDR1 MDHEN and CDR2 SYDVKM. V shed 6 bases and J 0 bases; nucleotides not matched to a gene: 11. This CDR3 spans 19 amino acids. The CDR3 is CASSLVGLAGEGSTDTQYF. The CDR3 region has the DNA TGTGCCAGCAGCTTGGTGGGACTAGCGGGAGAGGGGAGCACAGATACGCAGTATTTT.

There are many counts of this clonotype. The chain carries TRBV28 and TRBJ2-3; 7 bases match TRBD1. This CDR3 comprises 15 residues. Germline V gene lookup returns CDR1 MDHEN and CDR2 SYDVKM. After removal of 5 bases from V and 2 bases from J, the junction contained 7 bases not matched to a gene. The CDR3 reads CASSQGGRLTDTQYF. CDR3 in DNA: TGTGCCAGCAGTCAAGGGGGCAGACTCACAGATACGCAGTATTTT.

This clonotype was counted ten times or more. V is TRBV28 and J is TRBJ2-7; the D gene is possibly TRBD2 (6 bases). Trimming cost V 4 bases and J 2 bases, with 9 bases left between them. Germline values: CDR1 MDHEN, CDR2 SYDVKM. This CDR3 comprises 13 residues. The CDR3 protein is CASSWPGAYEQYF. The CDR3 nucleotides are TGTGCCAGCAGTTGGCCGGGGGCCTACGAGCAGTACTTC.

This clonotype was counted at least ten times. The rearrangement joins TRBV24-1 to TRBJ2-1; TRBD2 aligns across 11 bases. This CDR3 is 16 amino acids long. The V segment lost 2 bases and the J segment 3 bases; nucleotides outside the gene matches: 2. The germline gives CDR1 KGHDR, CDR2 SFDVKD. The CDR3 is CATSDSGTSGYNEQFF. In DNA form, the CDR3 reads TGTGCCACCAGTGATTCCGGGACTAGCGGCTACAATGAGCAGTTCTTC.

This clonotype was detected many times. The chain uses TRBV20-1 and TRBJ2-5; possible D gene TRBD2, 5 bases. The CDR3 is 12 amino acids. The germline gives CDR1 DFQATT, CDR2 SNEGSKA (reference sequence). V was pared by 6 bases and J by 5 bases, with 13 bases between. The CDR3: CSAPTMGETQYF. In DNA, the CDR3 is TGCAGTGCCCCGACTATGGGCGAGACCCAGTACTTC.

In its sample, this clonotype was seen many times. The rearrangement links TRBV28 to TRBJ2-4; 7 bases agree with TRBD2. This CDR3 contains 17 residues. V lost 4 bases to trimming and J lost 4 bases; unmatched junction nucleotides: 13. Germline V lookup: CDR1 MDHEN, CDR2 SYDVKM. CDR3 DNA: TGTGCCAGCAGTTCCATACTAGCGACAGTTCCTAAAAACATTCAGTACTTC. It codes for CASSSILATVPKNIQYF.

The rearrangement joins TRBV2 to TRBJ2-5; D call uncertain. Germline assignment: CDR1 SNHLY and CDR2 FYNNEI. This CDR3 contains 11 residues. V lost 0 bases and J 6 bases, leaving 2 bases between the germline ends. CDR3 sequence: CASSEAQTQYF. CDR3 bases: TGTGCCAGCAGTGAAGCGCAGACCCAGTACTTC.

This clonotype was detected many times. The chain combines TRBV9 with TRBJ1-2; D gene unclear. V gave up 2 bases and J gave up 0 bases, with 5 bases separating them. The CDR3 runs to 13 residues. Germline V gene lookup returns CDR1 SGDLS and CDR2 YYNGEE. The CDR3 region is CASSVSTNYGYTF. As DNA, the CDR3 is TGTGCCAGCAGCGTCTCCACTAACTATGGCTACACCTTC.

The table lists this clonotype with many counts. The gene calls are TRBV4-1 and TRBJ1-2; TRBD1 is a possible D gene (6 bases). The CDR3 contains 13 residues. The V gene's germline CDR1 is MGHRA and CDR2 YSYEKL. V lost 4 bases, J lost 5 bases, and 11 bases lay in between. The CDR3 here is CASSPTGRYGYTF. CDR3 nucleotides: TGCGCCAGCAGCCCAACAGGGAGGTATGGCTACACCTTC.

Many counts were recorded for this clonotype. V is TRBV10-3 and J is TRBJ2-3, with D maybe TRBD1 (6 bases). This CDR3 is built from 13 residues. Trimming removed 4 bases at V and 7 bases at J, with 12 bases between. CDR1 is ENHRY, CDR2 SYGVKD, per germline. CDR3 in amino acids: CAISGQEKNTQYF. Here the CDR3 DNA reads TGTGCCATCAGTGGACAGGAGAAGAATACGCAGTATTTT.

The chain uses TRBV20-1 and TRBJ1-4; TRBD1 aligns across 7 bases. This CDR3 comprises 12 residues. The ends lost 5 bases at V and 7 bases at J; junction bases unmatched: 4. Germline V gene sequence: CDR1 DFQATT, CDR2 SNEGSKA (reference sequence). DNA for the CDR3: TGCAGTGCTCTCAGGGGGGGTGAAAAACTGTTTTTT. Translation gives CSALRGGEKLFF.

V usage is TRBV20-1 and J usage is TRBJ2-5, with TRBD2 matching over 8 bases. V was pared by 2 bases and J by 3 bases, with 17 bases of the junction left unmatched. The V gene's germline CDR1 is DFQATT and CDR2 SNEGSKA (reference sequence). The CDR3 extends over 18 amino acids. CDR3 residues: CSARRRLSSGGPEETQYF. The CDR3 DNA follows: TGCAGTGCTAGAAGGCGCCTGTCATCGGGAGGGCCAGAAGAGACCCAGTACTTC.

This clonotype was recorded many times. The chain links TRBV30 to TRBJ2-1; no clear D. V dropped 2 bases and J dropped 8 bases, with 7 bases sitting between them. This CDR3 has 11 amino acids. Germline lookup yields CDR1 GTSNPN and CDR2 SVGIG (reference sequence). The CDR3 loop reads CAWSLGHEQFF. The CDR3 region has the DNA TGTGCCTGGAGTTTGGGCCATGAGCAGTTCTTC.

The rearrangement links TRBV6-1 to TRBJ2-1; D unresolved. Germline V CDR1 and CDR2: MNHNS, SASEGT. V lost 8 bases, J lost 2 bases, and 16 bases lay in between. CDR3 length: 15 amino acids. The CDR3 here is CASLGNRAPYNEQFF. CDR3 nucleotides: TGTGCCAGCCTTGGTAATAGGGCTCCCTACAATGAGCAGTTCTTC.

This chain links TRBV4-1 with TRBJ2-7; unclear D gene. Per germline, CDR1 MGHRA and CDR2 YSYEKL. CDR3 length: 13 residues. Trimming removed 5 bases at V and 0 bases at J, with 8 bases between. The chain's CDR3 is CASSSSLSYEQYF. The CDR3 DNA reads as TGCGCCAGCAGCTCAAGCCTCTCCTACGAGCAGTACTTC.

This clonotype has just one count. At one boundary the junction diverges from the germline segment, which might be a read error. The rearrangement links TRBV6-1 to TRBJ1-4; D unresolved. The CDR3 has 14 residues. Germline CDR1 reads MNHNS; CDR2 reads SASEGT. As DNA, the CDR3 is TGTGCCATCAGTGATCTGGGTCGGGGTGAAAAACTGTTTTTT. Amino acids: CAISDLGRGEKLFF.

This clonotype was counted ten times or more. The chain has TRBV20-1 and TRBJ1-4; D may be TRBD1 (5 bases). The CDR3 runs 15 residues. Trimming removed 4 bases from V and 4 bases from J, with 16 bases in between. Germline values: CDR1 DFQATT, CDR2 SNEGSKA (reference sequence). The CDR3 reads CSAIGRGSLNEKLFF. Written as DNA, the CDR3 is TGCAGTGCTATCGGGAGGGGCTCGCTTAATGAAAAACTGTTTTTT.

This clonotype was seen repeatedly, ten times or more. This chain connects TRBV4-1 to TRBJ1-2; D is perhaps TRBD1 (5 bases). The CDR3 has 13 amino acids. V shed 5 bases and J shed 4 bases, with 11 bases lying between them. The V gene's germline CDR1 is MGHRA and CDR2 YSYEKL. The DNA of the CDR3 is TGCGCCAGCAGCTCCCGACAGTCCTATGGCTACACCTTC. This gives the protein CASSSRQSYGYTF.

There are many counts of this clonotype. The chain combines TRBV20-1 with TRBJ2-5, with 10 nucleotides matching TRBD2. Germline V gene sequence: CDR1 DFQATT, CDR2 SNEGSKA (reference sequence). V lost 1 base, J lost 5 bases, and 16 bases stayed unmatched. CDR3 length equals 18 residues. CDR3 sequence (DNA): TGCAGTGCTAGAGTTACTCAGACTAGCGGGCCCGAGAGGGAGACCCAGTACTTC. Protein product: CSARVTQTSGPERETQYF.

This clonotype was seen at least ten times. The CDR3: CASSLEDNSYNEQFF. CDR3 DNA: TGTGCCAGCAGCTTAGAAGACAACTCCTACAATGAGCAGTTCTTC. The V and J genes are TRBV7-6 and TRBJ2-1, with unresolved D. This CDR3 region has 15 residues. Germline CDR1 reads SGHVS; CDR2 reads FNYEAQ. V dropped 1 base and J dropped 0 bases, with 7 bases sitting between them. The variable domain in full, completed from reference TRBV7-6 and TRBJ2-1, reads GAGVSQSPRYKVTKRGQDVALRCDPISGHVSLYWYRQALGQGPEFLTYFNYEAQQDKSGLPNDRFSAERPEGSISTLTIQRTEQRDSAMYRCASSLEDNSYNEQFFGPGTRLTVL.

At least ten counts were recorded for this clonotype. The chain recombines TRBV6-1 with TRBJ2-3, with 9 bases fitting TRBD1. This CDR3 is built from 17 residues. CDR1 MNHNS and CDR2 SASEGT come from the germline V gene. The J segment lost 3 bases and the V segment lost 6 bases, leaving 13 bases of the junction unmatched. The CDR3 DNA reads as TGTGCCAGCAGCCGAACGGGACAGGGAGTCTTAACAGATACGCAGTATTTT. As protein: CASSRTGQGVLTDTQYF.

This clonotype has a count of ten or more. V is TRBV28 and J is TRBJ2-4, with D perhaps given as TRBD1 or TRBD2 (5 bases each). The CDR3 sequence is 17 residues long. Germline assignment: CDR1 MDHEN and CDR2 SYDVKM. Trimming took off 8 bases at V and 0 bases at J, with 20 bases between the two ends. The CDR3 DNA reads TGTGCCAGCGAGGGGCAGGCCAATAATCTAGCCAAAAACATTCAGTACTTC. Its protein product is CASEGQANNLAKNIQYF.

This chain uses TRBV6-2 or TRBV6-3 with TRBJ2-2; 7 bases align to TRBD2. Germline assignment: CDR1 MNHEY and CDR2 SVGEGT. The junction had 11 bases not matched to a gene; V was cut back by 6 bases and J by 1 base. The CDR3 is made up of 17 amino acids. The CDR3 DNA reads TGTGCCAGCAGGCTGCGGGGGAGACCTGGGAACACCGGGGAGCTGTTTTTT. Its translation: CASRLRGRPGNTGELFF.